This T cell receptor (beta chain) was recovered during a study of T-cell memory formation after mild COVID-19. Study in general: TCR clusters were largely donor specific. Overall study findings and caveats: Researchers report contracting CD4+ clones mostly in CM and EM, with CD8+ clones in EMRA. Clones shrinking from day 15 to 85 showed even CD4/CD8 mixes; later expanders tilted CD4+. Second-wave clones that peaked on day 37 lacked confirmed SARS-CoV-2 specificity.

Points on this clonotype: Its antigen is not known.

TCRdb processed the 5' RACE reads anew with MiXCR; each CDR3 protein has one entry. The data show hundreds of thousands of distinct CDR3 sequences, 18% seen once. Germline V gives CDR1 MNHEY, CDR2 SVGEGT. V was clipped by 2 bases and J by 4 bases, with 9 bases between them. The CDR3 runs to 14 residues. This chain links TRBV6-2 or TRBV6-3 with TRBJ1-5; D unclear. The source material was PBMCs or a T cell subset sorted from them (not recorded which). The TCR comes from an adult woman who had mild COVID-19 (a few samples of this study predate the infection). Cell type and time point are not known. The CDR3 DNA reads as TGTGCCAGCAGTTACAGCTCCGTGAATCAGCCCCAGCATTTT. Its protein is CASSYSSVNQPQHF.